This entry lists 8 T cell receptor beta chains sequenced from one sample in a study of graft-versus-host responses after intestinal transplantation. Processing was applied to graft tissue in order to liberate intraepithelial and lamina propria lymphocytes. Assay used: immunoSEQ multiplex PCR; TCRdb lists only in-frame clones, some missing. The sample shows more than 3,500 clones, around 77% of them seen only once. The sequencing here drew on ileum tissue, taken 9 days after transplant. These receptors were collected from a human patient who received an intestinal transplant, so some T cells may come from the graft donor.

The rearrangement uses TRBV19 and TRBJ2-1, with D unresolved. The V gene's germline CDR1 is LNHDA and CDR2 SQIVND (reference sequence). This CDR3 is built from 12 residues. With 5 bases removed from V and 8 bases from J, the gap between germline ends came to 10 bases. This chain's CDR3 is CASSRWAHEQFF. The CDR3 coding sequence is TGTGCCAGTAGTCGCTGGGCTCATGAGCAGTTCTTC.

This rearrangement joins TRBV5-4 to TRBJ2-1; D is undetermined. Germline CDR1 reads SGHNT; CDR2 reads YYREEE (reference sequence). The CDR3 sequence is 11 residues long. V was cut by 3 bases and J by 7 bases, with 5 bases left in between. CDR3 region: CASSSFNEQFF. The CDR3 coding sequence is TGTGCCAGCAGCTCCTTTAATGAGCAGTTCTTC.

V is TRBV7-9 and J is TRBJ2-5; D not certain. The CDR3 length is 11 residues. The V end lost 5 bases, the J end lost 3 bases, and 4 bases lay between the germline ends. Germline V gene sequence: CDR1 SEHNR, CDR2 FQNEAQ (reference sequence). CDR3 sequence (DNA): TGTGCCAGCAGCCCAAAAGAGACCCAGTACTTC. Amino acid sequence: CASSPKETQYF.

This chain links TRBV27 with TRBJ2-3, with a weak D call TRBD2 (6 bases). The V end was cut by 3 bases, the J end by 4 bases, with 11 bases between. Per the germline V gene, CDR1 is MNHEY and CDR2 is SMNVEV (reference sequence). The CDR3 runs 14 residues. The CDR3 DNA follows: TGTGCCAGCAGTTTCACTAGCTGGGCAGATACGCAGTATTTT. Protein: CASSFTSWADTQYF.

The rearrangement uses TRBV2 and TRBJ1-2; the D is unclear. Trimming pared 8 bases from V and 4 bases from J, leaving 14 bases between. The CDR3 sequence is 13 residues long. CDR1 is SNHLY and CDR2 is FYNNEI in the germline V gene. The CDR3 sequence is CASPRRNFYGYTF. The CDR3 region has the DNA TGTGCCAGCCCCCGTAGGAATTTCTATGGCTACACCTTC.

In this sample, this clone turned up once. The rearrangement uses TRBV20-1 and TRBJ1-2; D remains ambiguous. The germline CDR1 and CDR2 sequences are DFQATT and SNEGSKA (reference sequence). CDR3 length: 9 residues. The V and J ends lost 2 bases and 8 bases respectively, with 3 bases between them. The CDR3 loop is CSARPGYTF. CDR3 sequence (DNA): TGCAGTGCTAGACCCGGCTACACCTTC.

The chain recombines TRBV19 with TRBJ1-5, with TRBD1 as a possible D gene (6 bases). CDR1 and CDR2 (germline): LNHDA, SQIVND (reference sequence). The CDR3 sequence is 14 residues long. The V end lost 4 bases, the J end lost 3 bases, and 10 bases lay between the germline ends. The CDR3 DNA reads TGTGCCAGTAGTAGAGGGGGTCCCAATCAGCCCCAGCATTTT. It codes for CASSRGGPNQPQHF.

The V call is TRBV4-1, the J call TRBJ2-4; 7 positions match TRBD1. Germline loops: CDR1 MGHRA, CDR2 YSYEKL. This CDR3 region has 16 residues. J was trimmed by 1 base and V by 0 bases; bases with no gene match: 3. The CDR3 sequence is CASSQDGTVAKNIQYF. The CDR3 DNA reads as TGCGCCAGCAGCCAAGATGGGACAGTCGCCAAAAACATTCAGTACTTC.